Presented here are 18 T cell receptor beta chains from one specimen sequenced in a study of shared clonotypes between healthy human individuals. Sequenced by immunoSEQ multiplex PCR; TCRdb stores in-frame clones only, minus some. The data hold approximately 2,300,000 clones, with around 92% observed a single time. The specimen was naive CD4+ T cells from PBMCs. The subset here: CD45RA+ positively selected. These receptors were obtained from a young man in good health. Some clones in this sample may be carry-over from other donors' samples.

The chain carries TRBV9 and TRBJ2-3, with TRBD2 identical over 8 bases. Germline V gene sequence: CDR1 SGDLS, CDR2 YYNGEE. There are 18 residues in the CDR3. V trimming: 0 bases; J trimming: 0 bases; junction bases outside the gene matches: 9. The CDR3 nucleotides read TGTGCCAGCAGCGTAGGAGGAGGTGGACTAGCTAGCACAGATACGCAGTATTTT. Protein sequence: CASSVGGGGLASTDTQYF.

This chain's CDR3 is CASSLGVADIQYF. The DNA for the CDR3 is TGTGCCAGCAGCTTGGGTGTTGCCGACATTCAGTACTTC. The chain carries TRBV5-5 and TRBJ2-4; no definite D call. This CDR3 contains 13 residues. Trimming cost V 0 bases and J 8 bases, with 9 bases left between them. Germline V gives CDR1 SGHKS, CDR2 YYEKEE (reference sequence).

The chain recombines TRBV6-4 with TRBJ2-7; D might be TRBD1 (6 bases). The CDR3 length is 14 residues. Looked up from germline, CDR1 is MRHNA and CDR2 is SNTAGT. Trimming took off 4 bases at V and 3 bases at J, with 13 bases between the two ends. CDR3 sequence (DNA): TGTGCCAGCAGTGGTCGGACAGAATACTACGAGCAGTACTTC. Protein: CASSGRTEYYEQYF.

The gene calls are TRBV28 and TRBJ1-4, with D unclear. The length of the CDR3 is 14 residues. From germline, CDR1 is MDHEN and CDR2 SYDVKM. Trimming took off 6 bases at V and 3 bases at J, with 11 bases between the two ends. The CDR3 region is CASSWPGANEKLFF. The CDR3, as DNA: TGTGCCAGCAGCTGGCCGGGCGCTAATGAAAAACTGTTTTTT.

This chain links TRBV19 with TRBJ1-1; D possibly corresponds to TRBD1 (6 bases). Germline CDR1 is LNHDA and CDR2 is SQIVND (reference sequence). The CDR3 spans 14 residues. The germline V and J ends were trimmed by 6 bases and 1 base, with 12 bases remaining between them. Here the CDR3 reads CASSSGAQNTEAFF. The CDR3 coding sequence is TGTGCCAGTAGCTCAGGGGCCCAGAACACTGAAGCTTTCTTT.

V and J are TRBV29-1 and TRBJ2-1; no clear D gene. V lost 6 bases and J 6 bases, leaving 15 bases between the germline ends. The CDR3 consists of 13 residues. Germline loops: CDR1 SQVTM, CDR2 ANQGSEA. The chain's CDR3 is CSVSVVQVNEQFF. CDR3 nucleotide sequence: TGCAGCGTGTCTGTCGTTCAGGTCAATGAGCAGTTCTTC.

The chain recombines TRBV20-1 with TRBJ2-1; D is ambiguous. CDR1 DFQATT and CDR2 SNEGSKA come from the germline V gene (reference sequence). The CDR3 is made up of 11 amino acids. V lost 6 bases to trimming and J lost 10 bases, with 13 bases between them. CDR3: CSAPSPREQFF. CDR3 DNA: TGCAGTGCCCCCAGCCCCAGGGAGCAGTTCTTC.

The chain uses TRBV6-1 and TRBJ2-4, with TRBD2 identical over 9 bases. The CDR3 is 18 amino acids. Germline loops: CDR1 MNHNS, CDR2 SASEGT. The V and J ends lost 4 bases and 2 bases, in that order; junction bases with no gene match: 12. The DNA for the CDR3 is TGTGCCAGCAGTGGCGAGGCGGGAGGGCAAGAGTCCAAAAACATTCAGTACTTC. It is translated as CASSGEAGGQESKNIQYF.

This clone was detected once. The chain employs TRBV2 and TRBJ1-6; 7 positions match TRBD1. Trimming removed 6 bases from V and 2 bases from J; junction bases left unmatched: 4. Looked up from germline, CDR1 is SNHLY and CDR2 is FYNNEI. The CDR3 sequence is 15 residues long. CDR3 nucleotides: TGTGCCAGCAGGGACAGGTCGACCTATAATTCACCCCTCCACTTT. As protein: CASRDRSTYNSPLHF. Variable domain in full (rest from reference TRBV2 and TRBJ1-6): EPEVTQTPSHQVTQMGQEVILRCVPISNHLYFYWYRQILGQKVEFLVSFYNNEISEKSEIFDDQFSVERPDGSNFTLKIRSTKLEDSAMYFCASRDRSTYNSPLHFGNGTRLTVT.

This rearrangement joins TRBV2 to TRBJ2-3; TRBD2 matches at 12 bases. V dropped 7 bases and J dropped 5; count of bases not matched to a gene: 1. The CDR3 contains 13 residues. The V gene's germline CDR1 is SNHLY and CDR2 FYNNEI. CDR3 DNA: TGTGCCAGCAAACTAGCGGGAGGAGATACGCAGTATTTT. Translating it yields CASKLAGGDTQYF.

This clone was counted once. The chain joins TRBV28 to TRBJ2-5; D might be TRBD2 (6 bases). V gave up 3 bases and J gave up 2 bases, with 10 bases separating them. Per germline, CDR1 MDHEN and CDR2 SYDVKM. This CDR3 is built from 14 residues. CDR3 amino acids: CASSFGGAQETQYF. CDR3 nucleotide sequence: TGTGCCAGCAGTTTCGGGGGTGCGCAAGAGACCCAGTACTTC.

The chain is built from TRBV28 and TRBJ1-2; the D gene is possibly TRBD1 (5 bases). V lost 3 bases and J lost 3, with 11 bases in between. Germline CDR1 reads MDHEN; CDR2 reads SYDVKM. CDR3 length: 14 residues. This CDR3 is CASSFWGDDYGYTF. The CDR3 nucleotides read TGTGCCAGCAGTTTTTGGGGGGATGACTATGGCTACACCTTC.

This clone was counted once. The genes are TRBV6-4 and TRBJ2-3; 8 nucleotides agree with TRBD2. Germline V gives CDR1 MRHNA, CDR2 SNTAGT. V lost 4 bases, J lost 7 bases, and 7 bases stayed unmatched. The CDR3 length is 14 residues. Here the CDR3 reads CASSVSGAEYTQYF. The CDR3 DNA follows: TGTGCCAGCAGTGTTAGCGGGGCGGAATATACGCAGTATTTT.

V is TRBV6-1 and J is TRBJ2-2; D might be TRBD1 (6 bases). This CDR3 region has 13 residues. The germline V gene encodes CDR1 MNHNS and CDR2 SASEGT. V lost 6 bases and J 8 bases, leaving 13 bases between the germline ends. CDR3 in DNA: TGTGCCAGCAGGAGCAGGGGATCGGGGGAGCTGTTTTTT. Encoded protein: CASRSRGSGELFF.

A remark on this clone: Other DNA sequences in this specimen translate into the identical CDR3. The chain carries TRBV18 and TRBJ1-4; no definite D call. The V and J ends lost 6 bases and 4 bases respectively, with 9 bases between them. The CDR3 is made up of 13 amino acids. Per germline, CDR1 KGHSH and CDR2 LQKENI. The CDR3 DNA reads TGTGCCAGCTCTCCGCGGGGTAATGAAAAACTGTTTTTT. Its translation: CASSPRGNEKLFF.

This rearrangement joins TRBV7-2 to TRBJ2-1; D ambiguous. The germline V gene encodes CDR1 SGHTA and CDR2 FQGNSA. V lost 5 bases and J lost 7, with 18 bases in between. CDR3 length: 15 residues. CDR3 residues: CASSLISPLENEQFF. The CDR3 bases are TGTGCCAGCAGCCTTATTAGCCCGCTAGAGAATGAGCAGTTCTTC.

This clone was picked up one time. The gene calls are TRBV10-3 and TRBJ2-1, with 9 bases fitting TRBD2. V lost 0 bases to trimming and J lost 3 bases; unmatched junction nucleotides: 12. The germline CDR1 and CDR2 sequences are ENHRY and SYGVKD. The CDR3 extends over 19 amino acids. The CDR3 reads CAISESKGIGTSSYNEQFF. The CDR3 DNA reads TGTGCCATCAGTGAGTCAAAAGGTATCGGGACTAGCAGCTACAATGAGCAGTTCTTC.

This clone has only a few counts. V is TRBV29-1 and J is TRBJ1-2; D ambiguous. The CDR3 consists of 9 residues. Germline assignment: CDR1 SQVTM and CDR2 ANQGSEA. Trimming took 7 bases from V and 7 from J, leaving 7 bases between them. The CDR3 loop reads CSAEGGYTF. The CDR3 DNA sequence: TGCAGCGCGGAGGGTGGCTACACCTTC. The variable domain in full, completed from reference TRBV29-1 and TRBJ1-2, reads SAVISQKPSRDICQRGTSLTIQCQVDSQVTMMFWYRQQPGQSLTLIATANQGSEATYESGFVIDKFPISRPNLTFSTLTVSNMSPEDSSIYLCSAEGGYTFGSGTRLTVV.